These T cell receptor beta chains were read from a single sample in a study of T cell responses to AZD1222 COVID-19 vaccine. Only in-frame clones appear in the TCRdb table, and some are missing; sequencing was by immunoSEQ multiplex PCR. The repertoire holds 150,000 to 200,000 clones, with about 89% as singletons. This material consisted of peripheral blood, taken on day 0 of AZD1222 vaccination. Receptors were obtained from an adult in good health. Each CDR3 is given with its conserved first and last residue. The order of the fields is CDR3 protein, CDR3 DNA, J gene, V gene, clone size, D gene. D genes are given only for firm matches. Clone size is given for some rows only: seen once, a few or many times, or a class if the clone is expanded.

CAWSQRGSGQGAPGANVLTF,TGTGCCTGGAGCCAAAGGGGTTCCGGACAGGGGGCGCCGGGGGCCAACGTCCTGACTTTC,TRBJ2-6,TRBV30,.,TRBD1
CASSQGDRDEDTQYF,TGCGCCAGCAGCCAAGGGGACAGGGATGAAGATACGCAGTATTTT,TRBJ2-3,TRBV4-3,.,TRBD1
CASKDRGRLKAFF,TGTGCCAGCAAGGACAGGGGGCGTTTAAAAGCTTTCTTT,TRBJ1-1,TRBV12-3/TRBV12-4,.,TRBD1
CASSLVEGGAYNEQFF,TGTGCCAGCAGCTTAGTGGAAGGGGGAGCCTACAATGAGCAGTTCTTC,TRBJ2-1,TRBV11-2,.,.
CASSLGDRDSTF,TGCGCCAGCAGCTTGGGTGACAGGGATTCTACCTTC,TRBJ1-2,TRBV5-1,.,TRBD1
CASSPAGVTGELFF,TGTGCCAGCTCACCAGCAGGGGTCACCGGGGAGCTGTTTTTT,TRBJ2-2,TRBV18,.,.
CASSLATGGSDTQYF,TGCGCCAGCAGCTTGGCGACAGGGGGATCAGATACGCAGTATTTT,TRBJ2-3,TRBV5-1,.,TRBD1
CASSTWTGGTYGYTF,TGTGCCAGCAGCACCTGGACAGGGGGCACCTATGGCTACACCTTC,TRBJ1-2,TRBV7-2,.,TRBD1
CASSDLAGGRETQYF,TGTGCCAGCAGTGACCTAGCGGGGGGGCGAGAGACCCAGTACTTC,TRBJ2-5,TRBV2,.,TRBD2
CASSPQEQLNTEAFF,TGTGCCAGCTCACCACAAGAACAGCTGAACACTGAAGCTTTCTTT,TRBJ1-1,TRBV18,.,.
CASSRGQGTANTGELFF,TGTGCCAGCAGTCGCGGACAGGGGACCGCGAACACCGGGGAGCTGTTTTTT,TRBJ2-2,TRBV3-1/TRBV3-2,.,TRBD1
CASSFTGDETQYF,TGCGCCAGCAGCTTTACAGGGGATGAGACCCAGTACTTC,TRBJ2-5,TRBV5-1,.,TRBD1
CASSRDRSYGYTF,TGTGCCAGCAGTCGAGACAGGTCCTATGGCTACACCTTC,TRBJ1-2,TRBV5-4,.,.
CASSPIKDYGYTF,TGTGCCAGCAGCCCAATCAAGGACTATGGCTACACCTTC,TRBJ1-2,TRBV11-2,.,.
CASSIGLGSMNTEAFF,TGTGCCAGTAGCATCGGATTAGGGTCGATGAACACTGAAGCTTTCTTT,TRBJ1-1,TRBV19,.,.
CASSSNYEQYF,TGTGCCAGCAGTTCTAACTACGAGCAGTACTTC,TRBJ2-7,TRBV7-2,.,.
CAIGSQGARISEAFF,TGTGCCATCGGGTCACAGGGGGCGAGGATCTCTGAAGCTTTCTTT,TRBJ1-1,TRBV10-3,few,TRBD1
CAISEGEDTQYF,TGTGCCATCAGTGAGGGTGAAGATACGCAGTATTTT,TRBJ2-3,TRBV10-3,once,.
CASSTGQGADTQYF,TGTGCCAGCAGCACGGGACAGGGGGCAGATACGCAGTATTTT,TRBJ2-3,TRBV5-5,.,TRBD1
CASSSSIRIGGDEQFF,TGTGCCAGCAGTTCGTCAATCAGAATAGGTGGCGATGAGCAGTTCTTC,TRBJ2-1,TRBV27,.,.
CASSSSGTGNYGYTF,TGTGCCAGCAGTTCCTCCGGGACAGGGAACTATGGCTACACCTTC,TRBJ1-2,TRBV28,.,TRBD1
CASSRGRQGAFTDTQYF,TGTGCCAGCAGCCGAGGGAGACAGGGGGCTTTCACAGATACGCAGTATTTT,TRBJ2-3,TRBV3-1/TRBV3-2,.,TRBD1
CAWSARQGVYSRDSNQPQHF,TGTGCCTGGAGTGCCCGACAGGGGGTATATTCTCGGGACAGCAATCAGCCCCAGCATTTT,TRBJ1-5,TRBV30,.,TRBD1
CASSPLSHSGGEAFF,TGTGCCAGCAGCCCACTTTCGCATTCCGGAGGTGAAGCTTTCTTT,TRBJ1-1,TRBV14,.,.
CAISPSLREGVNEQFF,TGTGCCATCAGTCCAAGTTTGCGGGAGGGGGTCAATGAGCAGTTCTTC,TRBJ2-1,TRBV10-3,.,TRBD2
CASSLGQSTEAFF,TGCGCCAGCAGCCTAGGACAGTCCACTGAAGCTTTCTTT,TRBJ1-1,TRBV5-1,once,.
CAISVGDSGNTIYF,TGTGCCATCAGTGTTGGGGACTCAGGAAACACCATATATTTT,TRBJ1-3,TRBV10-3,.,.
CASSASPVGNTEAFF,TGTGCCAGCTCCGCCTCGCCCGTAGGGAACACTGAAGCTTTCTTT,TRBJ1-1,TRBV18,.,.
CASSYYAQPQHF,TGTGCCAGCAGTTACTATGCTCAGCCCCAGCATTTT,TRBJ1-5,TRBV6-2/TRBV6-3,once,.
CATSLGITDTQYF,TGTGCCACCAGTTTAGGGATCACAGATACGCAGTATTTT,TRBJ2-3,TRBV24-1,.,.
CAWSRGQDNSPLHF,TGTGCCTGGAGTAGGGGGCAGGATAATTCACCCCTCCACTTT,TRBJ1-6,TRBV30,.,TRBD1
CASGHPGGLNNEKLFF,TGTGCTAGTGGTCACCCCGGGGGATTAAATAATGAAAAACTGTTTTTT,TRBJ1-4,TRBV12-5,.,.
CASSPVSYEQYF,TGTGCCAGCAGCCCCGTGTCCTACGAGCAGTACTTC,TRBJ2-7,TRBV7-9,.,.
CSASGQATYGYTF,TGCAGTGCTAGTGGACAGGCGACCTATGGCTACACCTTC,TRBJ1-2,TRBV20-1,.,TRBD1
CASSTNQGGTEAFF,TGCGCCAGCAGCACCAATCAGGGGGGGACTGAAGCTTTCTTT,TRBJ1-1,TRBV5-1,once,TRBD1
CASIKNRINNEKLFF,TGTGCCAGCATTAAAAACAGGATCAATAATGAAAAACTGTTTTTT,TRBJ1-4,TRBV2,.,.
CASSLGTSGNQPQHF,TGTGCCAGCAGCTTGGGAACGAGTGGCAATCAGCCCCAGCATTTT,TRBJ1-5,TRBV5-6,.,.
CAWSAMGTGGNQPQHF,TGTGCCTGGAGTGCGATGGGGACAGGGGGCAATCAGCCCCAGCATTTT,TRBJ1-5,TRBV30,.,TRBD1
CASSLALRETNTGELFF,TGTGCCAGCAGCTTAGCCCTCCGAGAGACGAACACCGGGGAGCTGTTTTTT,TRBJ2-2,TRBV11-3,.,.
CASSLKSGTNSPLHF,TGTGCCAGCAGCTTAAAATCGGGGACTAATTCACCCCTCCACTTT,TRBJ1-6,TRBV7-3,.,.
CSASLRQMNTEAFF,TGCAGTGCTAGTCTGAGGCAGATGAACACTGAAGCTTTCTTT,TRBJ1-1,TRBV20-1,once,.
CASSKKSTSGQINSYNEQFF,TGTGCCAGCAGCAAGAAATCAACCTCGGGACAGATAAACTCCTACAATGAGCAGTTCTTC,TRBJ2-1,TRBV7-8,.,TRBD1
CAWSVRGGLFPSPVSGNTIYF,TGTGCCTGGAGTGTAAGGGGAGGCCTCTTTCCCAGCCCTGTCTCTGGAAACACCATATATTTT,TRBJ1-3,TRBV30,.,.
CASSLKGQFWNEQFF,TGTGCCAGCAGCTTAAAGGGACAGTTTTGGAATGAGCAGTTCTTC,TRBJ2-1,TRBV7-2,once,TRBD1
CASSSSRGSGRAYPGELFF,TGTGCCAGCAGCTCCTCAAGGGGTAGCGGGAGAGCTTATCCCGGGGAGCTGTTTTTT,TRBJ2-2,TRBV7-6,.,TRBD2
CASSLDQGYGVNTEAFF,TGTGCCAGCAGCTTGGACCAGGGGTACGGGGTGAACACTGAAGCTTTCTTT,TRBJ1-1,TRBV5-8,once,.
CASSYSLTDYGYTF,TGTGCCAGCAGTTACTCATTAACAGACTATGGCTACACCTTC,TRBJ1-2,TRBV6-6,.,.
CASSLAGGSSSYEQYF,TGCGCCAGCAGCTTAGCGGGGGGTTCGAGCTCCTACGAGCAGTACTTC,TRBJ2-7,TRBV5-1,few,TRBD2
CASSVGPTRSSYNSPLHF,TGTGCCAGCAGCGTAGGTCCAACCCGGAGCTCCTATAATTCACCCCTCCACTTT,TRBJ1-6,TRBV9,.,.
CSASAAMNTEAFF,TGCAGTGCTAGTGCAGCAATGAACACTGAAGCTTTCTTT,TRBJ1-1,TRBV20-1,.,.
CASREGALSNQPQHF,TGCGCCAGCAGGGAAGGCGCCTTAAGCAATCAGCCCCAGCATTTT,TRBJ1-5,TRBV10-2,once,.
CASSLEGTSGSYEQYF,TGTGCCAGCAGCTTAGAAGGGACTAGCGGTTCTTACGAGCAGTACTTC,TRBJ2-7,TRBV7-2,.,TRBD2
CASSSLTGTGNGNSPLHF,TGTGCCAGCAGCTCCTTAACCGGGACAGGGAACGGTAATTCACCCCTCCACTTT,TRBJ1-6,TRBV5-6,.,TRBD1
CASSLVLGRGYGYTF,TGTGCCAGCAGTTTGGTGTTGGGGAGGGGCTATGGCTACACCTTC,TRBJ1-2,TRBV28,.,.
CASSSSLAGGHEQFF,TGTGCCAGTAGTAGTTCACTAGCGGGAGGTCATGAGCAGTTCTTC,TRBJ2-1,TRBV19,.,TRBD2
CASSVVGMDSPLHF,TGTGCCAGCAGCGTAGTTGGTATGGATTCACCCCTCCACTTT,TRBJ1-6,TRBV9,.,.
CASSSQPGVNYGYTF,TGTGCCAGCAGTTCTCAGCCAGGGGTGAACTATGGCTACACCTTC,TRBJ1-2,TRBV6-5,.,.